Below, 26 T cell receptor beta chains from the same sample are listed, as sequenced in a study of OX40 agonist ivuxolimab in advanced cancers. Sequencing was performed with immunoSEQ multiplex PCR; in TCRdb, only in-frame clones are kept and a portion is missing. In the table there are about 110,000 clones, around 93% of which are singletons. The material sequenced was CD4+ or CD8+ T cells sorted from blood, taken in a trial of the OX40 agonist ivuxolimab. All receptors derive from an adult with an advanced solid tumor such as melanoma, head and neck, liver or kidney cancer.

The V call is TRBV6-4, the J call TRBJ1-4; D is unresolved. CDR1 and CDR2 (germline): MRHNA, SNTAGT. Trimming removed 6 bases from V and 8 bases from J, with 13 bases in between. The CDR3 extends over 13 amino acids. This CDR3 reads CASRASDREKLFF. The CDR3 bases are TGTGCCAGCAGGGCCTCGGATAGAGAAAAACTGTTTTTT.

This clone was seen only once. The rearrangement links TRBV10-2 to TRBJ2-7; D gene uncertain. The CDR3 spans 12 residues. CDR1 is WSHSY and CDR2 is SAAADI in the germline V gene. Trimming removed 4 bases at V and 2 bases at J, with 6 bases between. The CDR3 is CASSAQAYEQYF. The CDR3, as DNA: TGCGCCAGCAGTGCTCAGGCCTACGAGCAGTACTTC.

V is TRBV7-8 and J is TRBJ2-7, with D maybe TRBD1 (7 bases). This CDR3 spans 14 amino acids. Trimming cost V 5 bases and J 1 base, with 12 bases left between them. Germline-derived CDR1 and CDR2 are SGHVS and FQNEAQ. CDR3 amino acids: CASSRQGGSYEQYF. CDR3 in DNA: TGTGCCAGCAGCCGCCAGGGGGGATCCTACGAGCAGTACTTC.

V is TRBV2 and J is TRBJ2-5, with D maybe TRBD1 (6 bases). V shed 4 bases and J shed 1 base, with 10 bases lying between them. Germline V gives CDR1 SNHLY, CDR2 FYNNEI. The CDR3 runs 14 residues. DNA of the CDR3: TGTGCCAGCAGTGTGGGGGCTCTCCAAGAGACCCAGTACTTC. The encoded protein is CASSVGALQETQYF.

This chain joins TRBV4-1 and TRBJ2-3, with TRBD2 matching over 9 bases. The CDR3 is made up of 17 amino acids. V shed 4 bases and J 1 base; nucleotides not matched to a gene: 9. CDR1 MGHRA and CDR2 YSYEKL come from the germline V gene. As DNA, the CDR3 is TGCGCCAGCAGCCCACAGCCGACTAGCGGAGGCACAGATACGCAGTATTTT. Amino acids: CASSPQPTSGGTDTQYF.

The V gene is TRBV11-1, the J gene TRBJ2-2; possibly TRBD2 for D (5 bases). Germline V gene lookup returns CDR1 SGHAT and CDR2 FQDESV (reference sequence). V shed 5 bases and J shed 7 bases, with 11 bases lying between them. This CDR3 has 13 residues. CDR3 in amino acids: CASSTHSDGELFF. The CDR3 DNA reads TGTGCCAGCAGCACACATAGCGACGGGGAGCTGTTTTTT.

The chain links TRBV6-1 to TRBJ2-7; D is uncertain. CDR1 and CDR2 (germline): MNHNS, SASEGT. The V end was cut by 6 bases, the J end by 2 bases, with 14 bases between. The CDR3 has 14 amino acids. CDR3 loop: CASREYNLAYEQYF. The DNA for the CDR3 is TGTGCCAGCAGAGAGTACAATCTTGCCTACGAGCAGTACTTC.

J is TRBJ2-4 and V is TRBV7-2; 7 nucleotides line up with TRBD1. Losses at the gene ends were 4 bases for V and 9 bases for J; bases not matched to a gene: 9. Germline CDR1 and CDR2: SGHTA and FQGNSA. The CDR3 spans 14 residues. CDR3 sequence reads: CASSYPTGSAIQYF. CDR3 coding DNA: TGTGCCAGCAGCTACCCGACAGGGTCGGCCATTCAGTACTTC.

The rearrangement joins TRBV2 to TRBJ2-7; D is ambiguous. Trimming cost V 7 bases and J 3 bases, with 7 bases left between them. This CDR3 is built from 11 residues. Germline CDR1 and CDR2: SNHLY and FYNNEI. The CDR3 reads CASKSVYEQYF. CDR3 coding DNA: TGTGCCAGCAAATCGGTCTACGAGCAGTACTTC.

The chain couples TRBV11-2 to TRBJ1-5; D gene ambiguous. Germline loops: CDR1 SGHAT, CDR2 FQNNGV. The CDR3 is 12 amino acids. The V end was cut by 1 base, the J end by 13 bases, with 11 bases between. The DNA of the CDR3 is TGTGCCAGCAGCTTAGTGGCAGGACGACAGCATTTT. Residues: CASSLVAGRQHF.

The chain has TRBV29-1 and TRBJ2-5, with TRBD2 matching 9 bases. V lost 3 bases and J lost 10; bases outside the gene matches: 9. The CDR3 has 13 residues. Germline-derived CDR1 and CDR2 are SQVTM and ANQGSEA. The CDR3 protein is CSVELVAGALQYF. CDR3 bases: TGCAGCGTTGAGTTGGTAGCGGGGGCCCTCCAGTACTTC.

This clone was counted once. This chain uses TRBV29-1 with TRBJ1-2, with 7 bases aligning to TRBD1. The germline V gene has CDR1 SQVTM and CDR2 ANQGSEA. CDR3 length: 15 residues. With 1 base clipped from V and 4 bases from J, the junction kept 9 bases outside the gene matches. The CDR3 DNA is TGCAGCGTTGAAGGCGCGACAGGGCCTTCCTATGGCTACACCTTC. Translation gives CSVEGATGPSYGYTF.

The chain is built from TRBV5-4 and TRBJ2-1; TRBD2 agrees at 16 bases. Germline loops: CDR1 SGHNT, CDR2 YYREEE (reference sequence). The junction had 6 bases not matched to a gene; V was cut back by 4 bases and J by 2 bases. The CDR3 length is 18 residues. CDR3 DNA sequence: TGTGCCAGCAGCCTGGGACTAGCGGGAGGGCCCGCCTACAATGAGCAGTTCTTC. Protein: CASSLGLAGGPAYNEQFF.

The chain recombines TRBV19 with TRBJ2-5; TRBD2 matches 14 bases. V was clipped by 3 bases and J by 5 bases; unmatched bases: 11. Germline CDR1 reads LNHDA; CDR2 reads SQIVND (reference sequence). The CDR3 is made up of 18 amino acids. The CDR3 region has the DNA TGTGCCAGTAGTATGGGGACTAGCGGGAGCTCGGGCTTCGAGACCCAGTACTTC. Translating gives CASSMGTSGSSGFETQYF. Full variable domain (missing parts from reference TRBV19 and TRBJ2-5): DGGITQSPKYLFRKEGQNVTLSCEQNLNHDAMYWYRQDPGQGLRLIYYSQIVNDFQKGDIAEGYSVSREKKESFPLTVTSAQKNPTAFYLCASSMGTSGSSGFETQYFGPGTRLLVL.

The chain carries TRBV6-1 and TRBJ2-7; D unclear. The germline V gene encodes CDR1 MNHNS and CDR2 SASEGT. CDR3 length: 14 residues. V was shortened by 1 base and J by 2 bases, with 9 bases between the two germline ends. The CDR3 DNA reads TGTGCCAGCAGTGAAGAGGCGCCACCCTACGAGCAGTACTTC. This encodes CASSEEAPPYEQYF.

In DNA form, the CDR3 reads TGTGCCAGCAGCTTAGGCTCAGGGGGTATCGTGGAGACCCAGTACTTC. Translated: CASSLGSGGIVETQYF. The V call is TRBV11-3, the J call TRBJ2-5; TRBD1 aligns across 7 bases. V lost 1 base to trimming and J lost 5 bases; unmatched junction nucleotides: 10. The germline gives CDR1 SGHNT, CDR2 YENEEA. This CDR3 is built from 16 residues. The variable domain in full, completed from reference TRBV11-3 and TRBJ2-5, reads EAGVVQSPRYKIIEKKQPVAFWCNPISGHNTLYWYLQNLGQGPELLIRYENEEAVDDSQLPKDRFSAERLKGVDSTLKIQPAELGDSAVYLCASSLGSGGIVETQYFGPGTRLLVL.

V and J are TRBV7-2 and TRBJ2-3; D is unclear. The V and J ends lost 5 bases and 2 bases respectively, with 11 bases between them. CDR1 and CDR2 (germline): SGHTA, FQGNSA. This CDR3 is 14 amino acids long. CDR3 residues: CASSGVAPTDTQYF. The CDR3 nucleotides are TGTGCCAGCAGCGGGGTTGCCCCCACAGATACGCAGTATTTT.

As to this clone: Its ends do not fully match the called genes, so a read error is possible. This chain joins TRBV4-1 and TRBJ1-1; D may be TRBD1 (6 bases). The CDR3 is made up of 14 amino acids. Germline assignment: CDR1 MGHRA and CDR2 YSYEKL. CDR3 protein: CASTQEGQNTEAFF. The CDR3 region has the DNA TGCGCCAGCACCCAAGAGGGACAGAACACTGAAGCTTTCTTT.

The CDR3 is CASSPQEGSYEQYF. In DNA, the CDR3 is TGTGCCAGCTCACCACAGGAGGGGTCCTACGAGCAGTACTTC. The chain has TRBV18 and TRBJ2-7, with D possibly being TRBD2 (6 bases). Deletions cut 1 base from V and 1 base from J, with 8 bases between. From germline, CDR1 is KGHSH and CDR2 LQKENI. This CDR3 comprises 14 residues.

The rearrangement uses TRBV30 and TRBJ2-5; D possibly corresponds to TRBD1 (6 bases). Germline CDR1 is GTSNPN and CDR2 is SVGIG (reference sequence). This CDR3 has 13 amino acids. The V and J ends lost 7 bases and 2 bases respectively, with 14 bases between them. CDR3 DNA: TGTGCCTCTCAGGGGTCGGGGCAAGAGACCCAGTACTTC. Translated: CASQGSGQETQYF.

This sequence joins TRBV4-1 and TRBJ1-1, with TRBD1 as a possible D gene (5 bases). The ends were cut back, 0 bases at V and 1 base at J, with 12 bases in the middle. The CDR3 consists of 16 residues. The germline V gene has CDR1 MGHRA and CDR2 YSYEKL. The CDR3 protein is CASSQDQEGWNTEAFF. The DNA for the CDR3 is TGCGCCAGCAGCCAAGATCAGGAGGGGTGGAACACTGAAGCTTTCTTT.

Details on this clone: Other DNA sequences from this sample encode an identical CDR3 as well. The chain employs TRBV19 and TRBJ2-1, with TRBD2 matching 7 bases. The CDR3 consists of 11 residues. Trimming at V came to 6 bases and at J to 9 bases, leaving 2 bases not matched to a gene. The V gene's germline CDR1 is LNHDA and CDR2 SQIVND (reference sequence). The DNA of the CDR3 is TGTGCCAGTAGCCGCGGGGGTGAGCAGTTCTTC. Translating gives CASSRGGEQFF. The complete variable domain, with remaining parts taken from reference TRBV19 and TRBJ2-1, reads DGGITQSPKYLFRKEGQNVTLSCEQNLNHDAMYWYRQDPGQGLRLIYYSQIVNDFQKGDIAEGYSVSREKKESFPLTVTSAQKNPTAFYLCASSRGGEQFFGPGTRLTVL.

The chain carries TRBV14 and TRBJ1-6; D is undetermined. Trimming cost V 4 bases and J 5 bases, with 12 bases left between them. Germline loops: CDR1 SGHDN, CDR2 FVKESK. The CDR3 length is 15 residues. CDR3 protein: CASSLGSGHNSPLHF. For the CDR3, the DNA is TGTGCCAGCAGCCTAGGCAGCGGACATAATTCACCCCTCCACTTT.

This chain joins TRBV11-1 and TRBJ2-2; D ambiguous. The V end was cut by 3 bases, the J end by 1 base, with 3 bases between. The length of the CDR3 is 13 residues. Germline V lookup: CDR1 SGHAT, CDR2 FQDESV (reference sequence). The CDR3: CASSLKNTGELFF. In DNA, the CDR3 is TGTGCCAGCAGCTTGAAGAACACCGGGGAGCTGTTTTTT.

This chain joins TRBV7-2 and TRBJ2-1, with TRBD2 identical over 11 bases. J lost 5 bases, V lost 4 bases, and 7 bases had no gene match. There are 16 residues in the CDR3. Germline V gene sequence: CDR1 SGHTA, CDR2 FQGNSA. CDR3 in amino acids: CASSSQLAGVDNEQFF. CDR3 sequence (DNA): TGTGCCAGCAGCTCCCAACTAGCGGGGGTCGACAATGAGCAGTTCTTC. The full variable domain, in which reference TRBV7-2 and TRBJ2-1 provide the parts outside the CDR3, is GAGVSQSPSNKVTEKGKDVELRCDPISGHTALYWYRQSLGQGLEFLIYFQGNSAPDKSGLPSDRFSAERTGGSVSTLTIQRTQQEDSAVYLCASSSQLAGVDNEQFFGPGTRLTVL.

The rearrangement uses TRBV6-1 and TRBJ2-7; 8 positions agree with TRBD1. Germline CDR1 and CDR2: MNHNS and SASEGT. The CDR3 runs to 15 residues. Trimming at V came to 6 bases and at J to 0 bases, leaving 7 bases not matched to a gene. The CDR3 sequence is CASRMTGESSYEQYF. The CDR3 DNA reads TGTGCCAGCAGAATGACAGGGGAGAGCTCCTACGAGCAGTACTTC.